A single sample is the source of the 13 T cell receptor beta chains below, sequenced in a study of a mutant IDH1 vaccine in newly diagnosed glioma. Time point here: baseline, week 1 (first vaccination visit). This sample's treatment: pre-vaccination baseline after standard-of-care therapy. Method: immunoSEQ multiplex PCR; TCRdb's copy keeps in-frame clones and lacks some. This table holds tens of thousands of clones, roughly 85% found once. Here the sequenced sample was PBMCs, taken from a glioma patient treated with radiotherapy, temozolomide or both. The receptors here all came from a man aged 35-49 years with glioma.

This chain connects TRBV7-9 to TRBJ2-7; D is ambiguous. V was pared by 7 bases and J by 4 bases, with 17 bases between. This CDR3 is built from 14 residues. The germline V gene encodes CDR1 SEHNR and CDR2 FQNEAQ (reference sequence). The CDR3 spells CASTSGPLGYEQYF. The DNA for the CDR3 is TGTGCCAGCACCTCCGGTCCTCTTGGGTACGAGCAGTACTTC.

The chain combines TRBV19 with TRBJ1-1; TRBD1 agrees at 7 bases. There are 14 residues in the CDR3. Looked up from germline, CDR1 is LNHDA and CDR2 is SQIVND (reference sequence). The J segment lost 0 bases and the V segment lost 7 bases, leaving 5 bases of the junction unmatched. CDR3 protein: CASTQDRMNTEAFF. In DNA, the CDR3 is TGTGCCAGTACCCAGGACAGGATGAACACTGAAGCTTTCTTT.

In DNA, the CDR3 is TGCGCCAGCAGCTTCCCCGAGCGAGAGACCCAGTACTTC. Its translation: CASSFPERETQYF. The chain couples TRBV5-1 to TRBJ2-5, with D hard to call. This CDR3 is built from 13 residues. V was clipped by 2 bases and J by 4 bases, with 9 bases between them. CDR1 is SGHRS and CDR2 is YFSETQ in the germline V gene.

The CDR3 DNA reads as TGTGCCAGCAGCTCCGTTGCGGGAGGCTCCTACGAGCAGTACTTC. Translating gives CASSSVAGGSYEQYF. The rearrangement joins TRBV6-6 to TRBJ2-7; 8 bases are shared with TRBD2. V trimming: 6 bases; J trimming: 0 bases; junction bases outside the gene matches: 7. The CDR3 spans 15 residues. Germline V gene data show CDR1 as MNHNY and CDR2 as SVGAGI (reference sequence).

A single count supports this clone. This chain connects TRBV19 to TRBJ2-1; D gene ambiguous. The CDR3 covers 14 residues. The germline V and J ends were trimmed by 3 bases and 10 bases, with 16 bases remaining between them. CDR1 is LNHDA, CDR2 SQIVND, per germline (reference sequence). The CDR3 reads CASSITTLPGEQFF. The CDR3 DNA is TGTGCCAGTAGTATCACGACTTTACCAGGCGAGCAGTTCTTC.

DNA of the CDR3: TGTGCCAGCAGCTTGGGGACTAGCGGGAGTTTTGAGACCCAGTACTTC. Its translation: CASSLGTSGSFETQYF. The rearrangement joins TRBV5-4 to TRBJ2-5, with TRBD2 identical over 13 bases. The J segment lost 5 bases and the V segment lost 0 bases, leaving 4 bases of the junction unmatched. The germline CDR1 and CDR2 sequences are SGHNT and YYREEE (reference sequence). The CDR3 runs 16 residues.

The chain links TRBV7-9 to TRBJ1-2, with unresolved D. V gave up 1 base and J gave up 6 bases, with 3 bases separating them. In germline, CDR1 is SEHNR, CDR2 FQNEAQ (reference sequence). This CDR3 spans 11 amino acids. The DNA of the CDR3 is TGTGCCAGCAGCTTAGGTGATGGCTACACCTTC. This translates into CASSLGDGYTF. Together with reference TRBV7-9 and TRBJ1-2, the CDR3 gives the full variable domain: DTGVSQNPRHKITKRGQNVTFRCDPISEHNRLYWYRQTLGQGPEFLTYFQNEAQLEKSRLLSDRFSAERPKGSFSTLEIQRTEQGDSAMYLCASSLGDGYTFGSGTRLTVV.

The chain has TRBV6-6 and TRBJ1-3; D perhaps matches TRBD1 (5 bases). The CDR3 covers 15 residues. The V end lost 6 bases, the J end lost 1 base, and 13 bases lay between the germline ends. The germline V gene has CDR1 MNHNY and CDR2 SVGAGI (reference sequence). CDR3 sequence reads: CASSFGAFSGNTIYF. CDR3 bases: TGTGCCAGCAGCTTCGGGGCTTTTTCTGGAAACACCATATATTTT.

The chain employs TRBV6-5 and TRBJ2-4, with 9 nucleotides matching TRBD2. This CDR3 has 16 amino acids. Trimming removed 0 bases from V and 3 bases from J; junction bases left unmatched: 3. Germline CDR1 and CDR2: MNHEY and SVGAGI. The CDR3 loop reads CASSYSTSGYKNIQYF. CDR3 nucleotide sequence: TGTGCCAGCAGTTACTCGACTAGCGGATACAAAAACATTCAGTACTTC.

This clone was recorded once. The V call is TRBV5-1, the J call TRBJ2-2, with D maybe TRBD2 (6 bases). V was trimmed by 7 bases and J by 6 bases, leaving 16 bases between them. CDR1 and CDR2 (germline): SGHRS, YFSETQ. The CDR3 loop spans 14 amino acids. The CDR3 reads CASGPDYPSGELFF. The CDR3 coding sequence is TGCGCCAGCGGTCCGGACTATCCGTCCGGGGAGCTGTTTTTT.

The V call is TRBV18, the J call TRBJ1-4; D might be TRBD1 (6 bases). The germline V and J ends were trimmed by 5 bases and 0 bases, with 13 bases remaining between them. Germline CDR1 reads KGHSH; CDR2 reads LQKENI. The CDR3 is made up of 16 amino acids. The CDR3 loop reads CASSSTGRSTNEKLFF. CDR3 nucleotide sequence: TGTGCCAGCTCATCTACAGGGCGTTCAACTAATGAAAAACTGTTTTTT. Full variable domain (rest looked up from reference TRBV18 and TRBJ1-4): NAGVMQNPRHLVRRRGQEARLRCSPMKGHSHVYWYRQLPEEGLKFMVYLQKENIIDESGMPKERFSAEFPKEGPSILRIQQVVRGDSAAYFCASSSTGRSTNEKLFFGSGTQLSVL.

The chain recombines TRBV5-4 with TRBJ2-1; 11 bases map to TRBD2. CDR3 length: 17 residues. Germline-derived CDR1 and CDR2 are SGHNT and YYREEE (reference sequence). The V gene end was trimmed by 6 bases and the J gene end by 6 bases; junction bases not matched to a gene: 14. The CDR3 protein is CASTLELAGGGLNEQFF. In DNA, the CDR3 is TGTGCCAGCACCCTAGAATTAGCGGGAGGGGGGCTCAATGAGCAGTTCTTC.

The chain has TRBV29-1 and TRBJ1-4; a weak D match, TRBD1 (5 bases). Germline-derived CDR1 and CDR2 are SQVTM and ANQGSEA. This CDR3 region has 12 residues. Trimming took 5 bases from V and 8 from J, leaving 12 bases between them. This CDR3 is CSVREGREKLFF. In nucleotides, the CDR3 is TGCAGCGTTCGTGAGGGGAGGGAAAAACTGTTTTTT.